This T cell receptor (beta chain) was observed in a study of long-term antiretroviral therapy in people with HIV. The study's findings and limits: Adherence to ART, viral resistance and therapy changes lacked any data. The clones with expansion before ART were dominant in the repertoire at all time points.

Assay version v3.0 of immunoSEQ was used, and it was run at survey level. Assay: immunoSEQ multiplex PCR; the TCRdb copy retains only in-frame clones and omits some. Of tens of thousands of clones in the sample, roughly 88% were seen once. Regarding this clone: What it recognizes is unknown.

The CDR3 is 14 residues long. Germline CDR1 reads MNHEY; CDR2 reads SMNVEV (reference sequence). The ends were cut back, 5 bases at V and 7 bases at J, with 15 bases in the middle. The TCR comes from a man younger than 35 with HIV. The genes are TRBV27 and TRBJ1-5; D unclear. The sample consisted of unsorted PBMCs, taken 0.8 years before starting antiretroviral therapy. The chain's CDR3 is CASSPGLGGQPQHF. The CDR3 DNA reads TGTGCCAGCAGTCCAGGACTGGGTGGGCAGCCCCAGCATTTT.